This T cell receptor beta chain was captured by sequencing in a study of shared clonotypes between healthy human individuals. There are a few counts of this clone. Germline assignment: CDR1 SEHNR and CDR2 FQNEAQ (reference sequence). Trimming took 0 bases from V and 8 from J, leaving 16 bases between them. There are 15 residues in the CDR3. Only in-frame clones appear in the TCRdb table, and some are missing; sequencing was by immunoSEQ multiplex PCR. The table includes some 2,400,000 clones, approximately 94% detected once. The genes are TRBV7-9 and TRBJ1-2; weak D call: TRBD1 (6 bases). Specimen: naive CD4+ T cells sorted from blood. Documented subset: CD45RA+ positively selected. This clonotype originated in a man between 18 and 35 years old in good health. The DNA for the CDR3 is TGTGCCAGCAGCTTAGCTGGGACACCTAGAGGCGGCTACACCTTC. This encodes CASSLAGTPRGGYTF.